This T cell receptor beta chain is from a study of chemoradiotherapy in HPV16-positive cancers. Study context: A couple of HPV16-positive patients' cells yielded candidate HPV-specific clones and common motifs. Overall study results and limits: Candidate HPV-specific clones and E7-related TCR motifs grew in tumor during treatment.

Samples were taken several times over chemoradiotherapy. Method: immunoSEQ multiplex PCR; TCRdb's copy keeps in-frame clones and lacks some. Here the sample spans around 16,000 clones, about four fifths being singletons. CDR1 and CDR2 from the germline V gene are SGHVS and FNYEAQ. The CDR3 contains 13 residues. V lost 5 bases and J lost 2, with 9 bases in between. Comment on this clone: What it binds is unknown.

The clonotype comes from a human donor with HPV-associated anogenital cancer. The sample here was taken from a patient who underwent chemoradiotherapy. This chain uses TRBV7-6 with TRBJ2-5; perhaps D is TRBD1 or TRBD2 (5 bases each). The CDR3 loop reads CASSRGRQETQYF. The CDR3 DNA follows: TGTGCCAGCAGCCGGGGCAGGCAAGAGACCCAGTACTTC.